Each of the 23 T cell receptor beta chains below was sequenced from the same sample in a study of blood T cell repertoires in COVID-19. The data were produced by immunoSEQ multiplex PCR, yet TCRdb's version contains in-frame clones alone and is incomplete. This sample carries 300,000 to 450,000 clones, roughly 86% of them seen once, and the ten largest clones take under 3%. Sequenced: peripheral blood. The receptors originated from a human donor in a cohort sampled during active COVID-19.

This clone was seen more than once but under ten times. This rearrangement joins TRBV6-6 to TRBJ1-1; 10 bases align to TRBD1. The CDR3 is 15 amino acids. Trimming cost V 6 bases and J 4 bases; bases outside gene matches: 8. The germline V gene encodes CDR1 MNHNY and CDR2 SVGAGI (reference sequence). CDR3 DNA sequence: TGTGCCAGCAGACGACAGGGGGCGTCGGGCACTGAAGCTTTCTTT. Translating it yields CASRRQGASGTEAFF.

The chain is built from TRBV9 and TRBJ1-6, with D hard to call. CDR1 and CDR2 from the germline V gene are SGDLS and YYNGEE. The V end lost 5 bases, the J end lost 6 bases, and 15 bases lay between the germline ends. CDR3 length: 15 amino acids. The CDR3 DNA follows: TGTGCCAGCAGTGATTCCGTTGGACTTAATTCACCCCTCCACTTT. This encodes CASSDSVGLNSPLHF.

This chain uses TRBV2 with TRBJ2-7; 7 bases line up with TRBD2. The germline V gene has CDR1 SNHLY and CDR2 FYNNEI. V lost 3 bases and J lost 4; bases outside the gene matches: 12. The length of the CDR3 is 16 residues. Here the CDR3 reads CASSDPMGGRPYEQYF. The CDR3 DNA follows: TGTGCCAGCAGTGACCCTATGGGGGGGAGACCTTACGAGCAGTACTTC.

This clone occurred once. The chain is built from TRBV9 and TRBJ1-2; D may be TRBD1 (5 bases). CDR3 size: 14 residues. V was clipped by 0 bases and J by 10 bases, with 16 bases between them. Germline values: CDR1 SGDLS, CDR2 YYNGEE. The CDR3 DNA reads TGTGCCAGCAGCGTAGGGGCAACAGGTTACTACTACACCTTC. It codes for CASSVGATGYYYTF. The full variable domain, rest sourced from reference TRBV9 and TRBJ1-2, is DSGVTQTPKHLITATGQRVTLRCSPRSGDLSVYWYQQSLDQGLQFLIQYYNGEERAKGNILERFSAQQFPDLHSELNLSSLELGDSALYFCASSVGATGYYYTFGSGTRLTVV.

This chain joins TRBV5-4 and TRBJ1-2, with TRBD1 as a possible D gene (6 bases). V was trimmed by 3 bases and J by 0 bases, leaving 12 bases between them. CDR3 size: 15 residues. The germline CDR1 and CDR2 sequences are SGHNT and YYREEE (reference sequence). The CDR3 sequence is CASSSTRGANYGYTF. CDR3 in DNA: TGTGCCAGCAGCTCTACCAGGGGCGCTAACTATGGCTACACCTTC. Drawing the rest from reference TRBV5-4 and TRBJ1-2, the complete variable domain is ETGVTQSPTHLIKTRGQQVTLRCSSQSGHNTVSWYQQALGQGPQFIFQYYREEENGRGNFPPRFSGLQFPNYSSELNVNALELDDSALYLCASSSTRGANYGYTFGSGTRLTVV.

The chain joins TRBV5-1 to TRBJ2-1, with 14 bases aligning to TRBD2. Trimming took 4 bases from V and 3 from J; bases not matched to a gene: 3. Germline CDR1 reads SGHRS; CDR2 reads YFSETQ. The CDR3 is made up of 16 amino acids. CDR3 coding DNA: TGCGCCAGCAGCATGGGGACTAGCGGGGGCTACAATGAGCAGTTCTTC. It is translated as CASSMGTSGGYNEQFF. Based on the CDR3 plus reference TRBV5-1 and TRBJ2-1, the full variable domain is KAGVTQTPRYLIKTRGQQVTLSCSPISGHRSVSWYQQTPGQGLQFLFEYFSETQRNKGNFPGRFSGRQFSNSRSEMNVSTLELGDSALYLCASSMGTSGGYNEQFFGPGTRLTVL.

The chain combines TRBV5-1 with TRBJ2-7, with D maybe TRBD2 (5 bases). CDR3 size: 14 residues. Per germline, CDR1 SGHRS and CDR2 YFSETQ. V was pared by 0 bases and J by 2 bases, with 9 bases between. This CDR3 reads CASSLEDGTYEQYF. In DNA form, the CDR3 reads TGCGCCAGCAGCTTGGAGGACGGGACCTACGAGCAGTACTTC.

V is TRBV21-1 and J is TRBJ2-1; the table's D call, TRBD1, has no DNA check behind it. TRBV21-1 is an annotated pseudogene. The CDR3 consists of 18 residues. Here the CDR3 DNA reads TGTGCCAGAATACGTCACACCCCGGGACATAGCTCCTACAATGAGCAGTTCTTC. Protein: CARIRHTPGHSSYNEQFF.

The chain uses TRBV14 and TRBJ2-1, with 8 bases that match TRBD2. The CDR3 runs to 16 residues. V lost 2 bases and J lost 7; bases outside the gene matches: 10. Germline CDR1 SGHDN, CDR2 FVKESK. Here the CDR3 reads CASSQRGREGRNEQFF. The DNA of the CDR3 is TGTGCCAGCAGCCAACGGGGACGGGAGGGAAGGAATGAGCAGTTCTTC.

The chain carries TRBV5-1 and TRBJ1-2; 8 bases agree with TRBD1. Germline-derived CDR1 and CDR2 are SGHRS and YFSETQ. This CDR3 region has 16 residues. V dropped 0 bases and J dropped 7; count of bases not matched to a gene: 11. CDR3 in amino acids: CASSLEGQGRKSGYTF. Here the CDR3 DNA reads TGCGCCAGCAGCTTGGAAGGACAGGGTAGAAAGTCTGGCTACACCTTC.

The V and J genes are TRBV27 and TRBJ2-3; maybe TRBD2 (6 bases). Germline V gives CDR1 MNHEY, CDR2 SMNVEV (reference sequence). The CDR3 contains 15 residues. The ends were cut back, 8 bases at V and 2 bases at J, with 17 bases in the middle. The CDR3 reads CASSGVRGSTDTQYF. CDR3 bases: TGTGCCAGCTCGGGGGTAAGGGGTTCCACAGATACGCAGTATTTT.

This chain links TRBV16 with TRBJ1-5, with D maybe TRBD1 (5 bases). V lost 4 bases, J lost 7 bases, and 14 bases lay in between. The CDR3 runs to 14 residues. The V gene's germline CDR1 is KGHSY and CDR2 FQNENV. The chain's CDR3 is CASSPQFQGQPQHF. CDR3 in DNA: TGTGCCAGCAGCCCTCAATTTCAGGGACAGCCCCAGCATTTT.

This clone was recorded once. The chain employs TRBV7-8 and TRBJ2-7; 8 nucleotides align to TRBD2. The CDR3 length is 14 residues. The J segment lost 4 bases and the V segment lost 4 bases, leaving 6 bases of the junction unmatched. In germline, CDR1 is SGHVS, CDR2 FQNEAQ. The CDR3 nucleotides are TGTGCCAGCAGCTACGACCGGGAGGGATACGAGCAGTACTTC. Encoded protein: CASSYDREGYEQYF.

The chain joins TRBV6-5 to TRBJ1-1; D remains unclear. Trimming took 0 bases from V and 7 from J, leaving 12 bases between them. This CDR3 has 14 residues. Looked up from germline, CDR1 is MNHEY and CDR2 is SVGAGI. This CDR3 is CASSYSHNKNEAFF. In nucleotides, the CDR3 is TGTGCCAGCAGTTACTCTCACAACAAGAATGAAGCTTTCTTT.

The V call is TRBV15, the J call TRBJ1-4, with D maybe TRBD1 (5 bases). V was trimmed by 2 bases and J by 5 bases, leaving 15 bases between them. The CDR3 has 16 amino acids. CDR1 and CDR2 (germline): LNHNV, YYDKDF (reference sequence). The CDR3 DNA sequence: TGTGCCACCAGCAGACACCGCGACAGAGTGAATGAAAAACTGTTTTTT. Encoded protein: CATSRHRDRVNEKLFF. Variable domain in full (rest from reference TRBV15 and TRBJ1-4): DAMVIQNPRYQVTQFGKPVTLSCSQTLNHNVMYWYQQKSSQAPKLLFHYYDKDFNNEADTPDNFQSRRPNTSFCFLDIRSPGLGDTAMYLCATSRHRDRVNEKLFFGSGTQLSVL.

V and J are TRBV24-1 and TRBJ2-1; 8 bases are shared with TRBD2. The V and J ends lost 8 bases and 4 bases, in that order; junction bases with no gene match: 9. CDR1 is KGHDR and CDR2 is SFDVKD in the germline V gene. The CDR3 sequence is 15 residues long. As DNA, the CDR3 is TGTGCCACCACCGGGGGGGGAGAACCATACAATGAGCAGTTCTTC. It is translated as CATTGGGEPYNEQFF.

V and J are TRBV6-9 and TRBJ2-1; D may be TRBD2 (6 bases). The ends were cut back, 4 bases at V and 0 bases at J, with 16 bases in the middle. Germline V gives CDR1 MNHGY, CDR2 SVAAGI. The CDR3 spans 17 residues. CDR3 amino acids: CASSWVVRGVSYNEQFF. As DNA, the CDR3 is TGTGCCAGCAGTTGGGTGGTGCGCGGGGTCTCCTACAATGAGCAGTTCTTC.

V and J are TRBV20-1 and TRBJ2-7; 15 bases map to TRBD2. The CDR3 sequence is 15 residues long. Germline CDR1 and CDR2: DFQATT and SNEGSKA (reference sequence). The V gene end was trimmed by 3 bases and the J gene end by 7 bases; junction bases not matched to a gene: 7. The CDR3 coding sequence is TGCAGTGCTAGTAGACCGGGACTAGCGGGAGGAGAGCAGTACTTC. It is translated as CSASRPGLAGGEQYF.

This rearrangement joins TRBV7-9 to TRBJ2-7; 9 nucleotides agree with TRBD1. With V trimmed by 4 bases and J by 3 bases, 10 bases remained unmatched. The V gene's germline CDR1 is SEHNR and CDR2 FQNEAQ (reference sequence). The CDR3 has 16 residues. In DNA, the CDR3 is TGTGCCAGCAGCTCGGCCCAGACAGGGGGTGACTACGAGCAGTACTTC. Translating it yields CASSSAQTGGDYEQYF.

The rearrangement uses TRBV5-8 and TRBJ1-5; D is possibly TRBD1 (5 bases). Germline V gives CDR1 SGHTS, CDR2 YDEGEE. The CDR3 is made up of 14 amino acids. V was trimmed by 4 bases and J by 3 bases, leaving 11 bases between them. CDR3: CASSTREYNQPQHF. The CDR3 DNA reads as TGTGCCAGCAGCACCAGGGAATACAATCAGCCCCAGCATTTT.

The CDR3 spells CASSDRTSGHNEQFF. CDR3 in DNA: TGTGCCAGCAGTGATAGGACTAGCGGTCACAATGAGCAGTTCTTC. The chain is built from TRBV2 and TRBJ2-1; 10 bases match TRBD2. Germline values: CDR1 SNHLY, CDR2 FYNNEI. The V and J ends lost 3 bases and 5 bases, in that order; junction bases with no gene match: 4. This CDR3 has 15 residues.

This clone was detected only once. This chain uses TRBV5-1 with TRBJ2-7, with 14 bases identical to TRBD2. The germline V gene encodes CDR1 SGHRS and CDR2 YFSETQ. The CDR3 consists of 17 residues. Germline trimming cut 5 bases from V and 5 bases from J; bases unmatched to any gene: 12. The chain's CDR3 is CASSLTSGRAPWDEQYF. CDR3 bases: TGCGCCAGCAGTTTGACTAGCGGGAGGGCCCCTTGGGACGAGCAGTACTTC.

The CDR3 spells CASSLLRYEQYF. CDR3 coding DNA: TGTGCCAGCAGTTTACTCCGTTACGAGCAGTACTTC. The chain combines TRBV28 with TRBJ2-7, with D uncertain. V was pared by 2 bases and J by 4 bases, with 6 bases between. The CDR3 totals 12 residues. The germline V gene encodes CDR1 MDHEN and CDR2 SYDVKM.